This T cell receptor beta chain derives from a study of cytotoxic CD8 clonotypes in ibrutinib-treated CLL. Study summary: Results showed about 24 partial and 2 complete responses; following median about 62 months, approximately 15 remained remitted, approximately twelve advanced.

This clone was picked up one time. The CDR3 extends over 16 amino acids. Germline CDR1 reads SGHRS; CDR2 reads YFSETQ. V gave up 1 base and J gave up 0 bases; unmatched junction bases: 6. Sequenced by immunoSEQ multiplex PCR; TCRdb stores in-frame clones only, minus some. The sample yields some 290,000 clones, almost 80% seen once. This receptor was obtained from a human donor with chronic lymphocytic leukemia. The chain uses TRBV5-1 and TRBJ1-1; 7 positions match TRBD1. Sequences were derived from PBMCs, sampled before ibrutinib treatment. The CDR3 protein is CASSLTRQGMNTEAFF. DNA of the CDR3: TGCGCCAGCAGCTTGACCCGACAGGGAATGAACACTGAAGCTTTCTTT.